Described below is a single T cell receptor beta chain sequence and its context. No antigen is known for it. These data come from a study of T cell responses to AZD1222 COVID-19 vaccine. Study conclusions and caveats: After the peak T cell response, and only then, were repertoires sampled.

The data were produced by immunoSEQ multiplex PCR, yet TCRdb's version contains in-frame clones alone and is incomplete. In the table there are about 54,000 clones, roughly four fifths of which are singletons. V was cut by 6 bases and J by 6 bases, with 21 bases left in between. The CDR3 contains 15 residues. Germline values: CDR1 WSHSY, CDR2 SAAADI. The chain combines TRBV10-2 with TRBJ2-7, with D perhaps given as TRBD1 or TRBD2 (5 bases each). Specimen: peripheral blood, collected on day 0 of AZD1222 vaccination. The clonotype comes from an adult in good health. The CDR3 DNA reads TGCGCCAGCAGACTTTCCGGGGCCAGTGGTTCCGAGCAGTACTTC. This codes for CASRLSGASGSEQYF.